This entry features one T cell receptor beta chain sequence. The antigen is not known. This sample is drawn from a study of T cell responses to AZD1222 COVID-19 vaccine. General study points: Donors were largely white British and mainly female; clonal diversity was possibly underestimated.

Using immunoSEQ multiplex PCR, the repertoire was profiled, and TCRdb retains in-frame clones only, with some absent. The data hold fewer than 150,000 clones, with around 91% observed a single time. Germline V gene sequence: CDR1 LNHDA, CDR2 SQIVND (reference sequence). Deletions cut 3 bases from V and 7 bases from J, with 15 bases between. The CDR3 consists of 15 residues. The rearrangement joins TRBV19 to TRBJ1-4, with D uncertain. The receptor was isolated from an adult who received the AZD1222 COVID-19 vaccine. The material sequenced was peripheral blood, taken 28 days after the second AZD1222 dose. This CDR3 is CASSIGSRGGEKLFF. In nucleotides, the CDR3 is TGTGCCAGTAGTATTGGCTCGCGGGGAGGTGAAAAACTGTTTTTT.